A single T cell receptor (beta chain) is shown here with its context. CDR1 is SGHTS, CDR2 YDEGEE, per germline. The CDR3 is 14 residues long. With 6 bases removed from V and 1 base from J, the gap between germline ends came to 14 bases. This entry comes from a study of blood T cell repertoires in COVID-19. Some clones are missing from TCRdb's copy, which holds only in-frame ones; the method was immunoSEQ multiplex PCR. Among 200,000 to 250,000 clones listed, around 85% were seen once. The gene calls are TRBV5-8 and TRBJ2-7; tentative D call: TRBD1 (6 bases). Sequencing was done on a sample of peripheral blood. The source of this sequence is a human donor in a cohort sampled during active COVID-19. The DNA for the CDR3 is TGTGCCAGCATCCCAATGGACAGTTCCTACGAGCAGTACTTC. Translated: CASIPMDSSYEQYF.